Listed below are T cell receptor beta chains from one sample, sequenced in a study of HIV-infected patients and healthy controls. TCRdb re-analysed the 5' RACE reads in MiXCR, keeping a single row per CDR3 protein. The sample consists of over 2,000 distinct CDR3 sequences, around 14% of them appearing once. The material was blood, obtained during antiretroviral therapy. These receptors all stem from an adult with HIV infection. CDR3s include the opening cysteine and the closing phenylalanine or tryptophan. A D gene is named only where the DNA matches it firmly. Size values are once, few and many counts, or a class for expanded clones, and some rows have none.

D gene	CDR3 length	J gene	V gene	clone size	CDR3 DNA	CDR3 protein
TRBD2	14	TRBJ2-7	TRBV5-4	medium-sized	TGTGCCAGCAGCGGGGGGAGGGGTTTTGAAGCGCAGTACTTC	CASSGGRGFEAQYF
TRBD1	14	TRBJ1-1	TRBV11-2	medium-sized	TGTGCCAGCAGCACGGACAGGGGTGCCACTGAAGCTTTCTTT	CASSTDRGATEAFF
TRBD2	16	TRBJ2-1	TRBV7-8	many	TGTGCCAGCAGCTTAGGACGTCTAGCGGGAGCGGATGAGCAGTTCTTC	CASSLGRLAGADEQFF
TRBD2	14	TRBJ2-3	TRBV7-7	medium-sized	TGTGCTAGCAGCTTAGGAACTAGCGGAGATACGCAGTATTTT	CASSLGTSGDTQYF
-	14	TRBJ1-1	TRBV7-2	few	TGTGCCAGCAGCTTAGCGCCGGGGACCACTGAAGCTTTCTTT	CASSLAPGTTEAFF
-	14	TRBJ1-1	TRBV6-5	medium-sized	TGTGCCAGCACCCGGACCTTGGGGGGCACTGAAGCTTTCTTT	CASTRTLGGTEAFF
TRBD2	15	TRBJ2-1	TRBV12-3/TRBV12-4	medium-sized	TGTGCCAGCAGACCCGGGACTAGCGAGTACAATGAGCAGTTCTTC	CASRPGTSEYNEQFF
-	13	TRBJ1-5	TRBV7-2	-	TGTGCCAGCAGCTTAGCAGGGGAACAGCCCCAGCATTTT	CASSLAGEQPQHF
-	14	TRBJ2-1	TRBV6-1	medium-sized	TGTGCCAGCAGTGAGTTCCGGAGCCAGGGTGAGCAGTTCTTC	CASSEFRSQGEQFF
-	15	TRBJ1-4	TRBV27	medium-sized	TGTGCCAGCAGTTTGAGAGACGCAACTAATGAAAAACTGTTTTTT	CASSLRDATNEKLFF
-	15	TRBJ1-4	TRBV7-9	medium-sized	TGTGCCAGCAGCCCCGCCGAGGGGTCTAATGAAAAACTGTTTTTT	CASSPAEGSNEKLFF
-	10	TRBJ2-3	TRBV20-1	many	TGCAGTGCTAGTACAGATACGCAGTATTTT	CSASTDTQYF
-	16	TRBJ1-1	TRBV12-5	medium-sized	TGTGCTAGTGGTTTGGGGGGACCCCAGGGGAGGACTGAAGCTTTCTTT	CASGLGGPQGRTEAFF
-	14	TRBJ2-3	TRBV6-2/TRBV6-3	medium-sized	TGTGCCAGCAGTCCCGGGACCCCGTCTGATACGCAGTATTTT	CASSPGTPSDTQYF
TRBD1	15	TRBJ1-6	TRBV7-2	-	TGTGCCAGCAGCTCCCAGACAGGGGACAATTCACCCATCCACTTT	CASSSQTGDNSPIHF
-	16	TRBJ2-2	TRBV20-1	many	TGCAGTGCTATCCGGCCCACACAATCGGGCACCGGGGAGCTGTTTTTT	CSAIRPTQSGTGELFF
-	15	TRBJ2-7	TRBV6-2/TRBV6-3	-	TGTGCCAGCACACAAGAAGGCTCCAGGAACTACGAGCAGTACTTC	CASTQEGSRNYEQYF
-	14	TRBJ2-3	TRBV20-1	medium-sized	TGCAGTGCTAGAGATCCTCTCGGCACAGATACGCAGTATTTT	CSARDPLGTDTQYF
TRBD1	15	TRBJ2-3	TRBV18	medium-sized	TGTGCCAGCTCACCCGGACAGGGAACCACAGATACGCAGTATTTT	CASSPGQGTTDTQYF
-	15	TRBJ1-1	TRBV14	-	TGTGCTGGGGACCATTATGGAGGAAGCCAAGGAAATCTAATCTTT	CAGDHYGGSQGNLIF
-	15	TRBJ1-1	TRBV9	medium-sized	TGTGCCAGCAGCGTAGCGTCCAGGGAGGGAACTGAAGCTTTCTTT	CASSVASREGTEAFF
TRBD1	12	TRBJ2-7	TRBV29-1	-	TGCAGCGTTGAGACAGGGAGCTACGAGCAGTACTTC	CSVETGSYEQYF
-	14	TRBJ2-5	TRBV7-9	large	TGTGCCAGCAGCCACCGACTAGACCAAGAGACCCAGTACTTC	CASSHRLDQETQYF
-	15	TRBJ2-7	TRBV4-3	medium-sized	TGCGCCAGCAGCCAAGACCGCGTTGGCCTCTACGAGCAGTACTTC	CASSQDRVGLYEQYF
TRBD1	17	TRBJ2-1	TRBV7-9	-	TGTGCCAGCAGCTCCAACCCCGGGACAGGGAACTACAATGAGCAGTTCTTC	CASSSNPGTGNYNEQFF
-	13	TRBJ1-1	TRBV19	medium-sized	TGTGCCAGTAGTCTGGGCTTCGGGACTGAAGCTTTCTTT	CASSLGFGTEAFF
-	15	TRBJ2-4	TRBV30	few	TGTGCCTGGAGGGGGCCAGGGGGGGCCAAAAACATTCAGTACTTC	CAWRGPGGAKNIQYF
-	13	TRBJ1-1	TRBV7-2	many	TGTGCCAGCAGGTTTGGACACCCCACTGAAGCTTTCTTT	CASRFGHPTEAFF
TRBD1	14	TRBJ2-7	TRBV4-2	medium-sized	TGTGCCAGCGGCCCCGGGACAGGTAGGTACGAGCAGTACTTC	CASGPGTGRYEQYF
TRBD2	13	TRBJ2-1	TRBV29-1	medium-sized	TGCAGCGCCGGGACTAGCGACTACAATGAGCAGTTCTTC	CSAGTSDYNEQFF
-	14	TRBJ2-7	TRBV28	medium-sized	TGTGCCAGCAGTTTGATCAGGGACTCCTACGAGCAGTACTTC	CASSLIRDSYEQYF
-	15	TRBJ2-3	TRBV12-3/TRBV12-4	medium-sized	TGTGCCAGCAGCCCCAGGGGAGAGGGCACAGATACGCAGTATTTT	CASSPRGEGTDTQYF
TRBD1	14	TRBJ2-1	TRBV11-1	medium-sized	TGTGCCACCGAGGGACAGGGAGACTACAATGAGCAGTTCTTC	CATEGQGDYNEQFF
-	14	TRBJ1-2	TRBV27	medium-sized	TGTGCCAGCAGTTTGCTGTTCGGTGGTTATGGCTACACCTTC	CASSLLFGGYGYTF
TRBD2	13	TRBJ2-7	TRBV20-1	large	TGCAGTGCTAGGGGTAGCGGGGGGCACGAGCAGTACTTC	CSARGSGGHEQYF
-	12	TRBJ1-5	TRBV12-3/TRBV12-4	medium-sized	TGTGCCAGCAGTCACATAAATCAGCCCCAGCATTTT	CASSHINQPQHF
-	12	TRBJ2-5	TRBV14	medium-sized	TGTGCCAGCAGCCACGTACAAGAGACCCAGTACTTC	CASSHVQETQYF
-	17	TRBJ2-7	TRBV5-1	-	TGCGCCAGCAGCTTGGAACCCATTCAGGGGAGACCCTACGAGCAGTACTTC	CASSLEPIQGRPYEQYF
-	15	TRBJ1-1	TRBV6-6	few	TGTGCCAGCAGCCACTCCGGGGGGAGGGAAACTGAAGCTTTCTTT	CASSHSGGRETEAFF
-	13	TRBJ2-3	TRBV5-4	medium-sized	TGTGCCAGCAGCTTGGCCGGGCCAGATACGCAGTATTTT	CASSLAGPDTQYF
-	14	TRBJ2-1	TRBV7-9	medium-sized	TGTGCCAGCAGCTTAGCCTCTACCGTCAATGAGCAGTTCTTC	CASSLASTVNEQFF
-	18	TRBJ1-5	TRBV12-3/TRBV12-4	large	TGTGCCAGCAGAACGGGGGGGGGCCTCGAATATAGCAATCAGCCCCAGCATTTT	CASRTGGGLEYSNQPQHF
-	13	TRBJ2-7	TRBV13	-	TGTGCCAGCAGCCGACGGGACTCCTACGAGCAGTACTTC	CASSRRDSYEQYF
TRBD2	14	TRBJ2-7	TRBV29-1	large	TGCAGCGTGTACGGACTAGCGGGTTCCTACGAGCAGTACTTC	CSVYGLAGSYEQYF
TRBD1	18	TRBJ2-1	TRBV4-2	-	TGTGCCAGCAGCCAAGTCTTTGGGGCGGCAGGGGGCCACAATGAGCAGTTCTTC	CASSQVFGAAGGHNEQFF
-	14	TRBJ1-2	TRBV25-1	medium-sized	TGTGCCAGCAGTGCGTGGGACACATCCTATGGCTACACCTTC	CASSAWDTSYGYTF
-	15	TRBJ1-2	TRBV10-1	medium-sized	TGCGCCAGCAGTGAAGGTGTGTCGGAGCTGGACGGCTACACCTTC	CASSEGVSELDGYTF
-	15	TRBJ2-3	TRBV20-1	medium-sized	TGCAGTGCTAGAATAGGAGGGGTTAGCACAGATACGCAGTATTTT	CSARIGGVSTDTQYF
TRBD2	16	TRBJ2-1	TRBV4-3	medium-sized	TGCGCCAGCAGCCAAGAGGTGCTAGCGGCGTACAATGAGCAGTTCTTC	CASSQEVLAAYNEQFF
TRBD1	17	TRBJ2-5	TRBV24-1	medium-sized	TGTGCCACCAGTGACGCTACCCCGGGACAGCTCCAAGAGACCCAGTACTTC	CATSDATPGQLQETQYF
-	17	TRBJ1-1	TRBV7-9	medium-sized	TGTGCCAGCAGCTCTTCGAGGGCTGATCGAAGGAACACTGAAGCTTTCTTT	CASSSSRADRRNTEAFF
-	13	TRBJ2-7	TRBV6-1	medium-sized	TGTGCCAGCAGTCCTGACTTCTCCTACGAGCAGTACTTC	CASSPDFSYEQYF
-	13	TRBJ2-7	TRBV5-1	medium-sized	TGCGCCAGCAGCTTAGAAGACTCCTACGAGCAGTACTTC	CASSLEDSYEQYF
TRBD1	14	TRBJ2-7	TRBV5-8	-	TGTGCCAGCAGCTTGGGACAGGGGGTCGACGAGCAGTACTTC	CASSLGQGVDEQYF
-	12	TRBJ1-2	TRBV10-3	medium-sized	TGTGCCATCACCTTCCAGGGAGGCGGCTACACCTTC	CAITFQGGGYTF